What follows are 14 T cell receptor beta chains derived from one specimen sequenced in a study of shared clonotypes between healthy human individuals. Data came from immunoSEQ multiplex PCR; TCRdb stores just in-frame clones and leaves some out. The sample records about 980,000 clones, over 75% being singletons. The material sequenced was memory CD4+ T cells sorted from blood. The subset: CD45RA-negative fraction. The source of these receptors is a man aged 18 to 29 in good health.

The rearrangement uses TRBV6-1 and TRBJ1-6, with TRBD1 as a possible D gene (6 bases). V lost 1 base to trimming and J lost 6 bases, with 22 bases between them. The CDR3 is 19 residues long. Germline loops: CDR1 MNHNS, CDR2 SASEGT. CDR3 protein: CASSEETRVGGQRNSPLHF. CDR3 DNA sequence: TGTGCCAGCAGTGAAGAGACGCGAGTTGGGGGGCAGCGTAATTCACCCCTCCACTTT.

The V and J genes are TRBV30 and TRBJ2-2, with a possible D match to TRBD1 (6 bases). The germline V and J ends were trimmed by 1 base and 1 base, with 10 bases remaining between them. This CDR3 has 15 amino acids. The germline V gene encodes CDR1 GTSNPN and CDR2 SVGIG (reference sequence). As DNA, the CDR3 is TGTGCCTGGAGTGCTGACAGGTTGAACACCGGGGAGCTGTTTTTT. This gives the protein CAWSADRLNTGELFF.

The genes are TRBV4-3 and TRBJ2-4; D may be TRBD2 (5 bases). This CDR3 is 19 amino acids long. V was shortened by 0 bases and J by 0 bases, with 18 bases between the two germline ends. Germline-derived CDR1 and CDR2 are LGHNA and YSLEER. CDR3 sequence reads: CASSQEGYAAGLAKNIQYF. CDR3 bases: TGCGCCAGCAGCCAAGAAGGCTACGCGGCGGGCTTAGCCAAAAACATTCAGTACTTC.

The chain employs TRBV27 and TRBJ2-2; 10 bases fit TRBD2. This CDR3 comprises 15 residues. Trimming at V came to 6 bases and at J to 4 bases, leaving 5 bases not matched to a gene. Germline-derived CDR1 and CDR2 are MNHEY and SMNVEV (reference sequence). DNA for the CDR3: TGTGCCAGCAGCAGGGGACTAGCGCTCACCGGGGAGCTGTTTTTT. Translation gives CASSRGLALTGELFF.

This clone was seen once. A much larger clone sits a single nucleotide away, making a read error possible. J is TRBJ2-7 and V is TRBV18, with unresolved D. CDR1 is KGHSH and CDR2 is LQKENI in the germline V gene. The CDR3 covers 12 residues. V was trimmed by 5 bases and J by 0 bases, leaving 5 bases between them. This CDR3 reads CASSTDSYEQYF. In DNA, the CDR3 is TGTGCCAGCTCAACCGACTCCTACGAGCAGTACTTC.

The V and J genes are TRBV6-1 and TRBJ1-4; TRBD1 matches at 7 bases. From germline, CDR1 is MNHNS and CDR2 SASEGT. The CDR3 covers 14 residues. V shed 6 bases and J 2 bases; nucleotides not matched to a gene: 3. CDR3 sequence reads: CASSEQGTNEKLFF. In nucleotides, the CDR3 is TGTGCCAGCAGCGAACAGGGGACTAATGAAAAACTGTTTTTT.

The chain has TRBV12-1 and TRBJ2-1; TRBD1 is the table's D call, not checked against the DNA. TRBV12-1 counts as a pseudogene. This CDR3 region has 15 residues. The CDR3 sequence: CASSVDRARCNEQFF. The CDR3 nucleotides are TGTGCCAGCAGCGTGGACAGGGCCCGCTGCAATGAGCAGTTCTTC.

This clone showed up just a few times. CDR3 amino acids: CAISEPNNEQFF. In DNA, the CDR3 is TGTGCCATCAGTGAGCCGAACAATGAGCAGTTCTTC. This rearrangement joins TRBV10-3 to TRBJ2-1; D gene unclear. V shed 2 bases and J shed 5 bases, with 4 bases lying between them. Germline V gene data show CDR1 as ENHRY and CDR2 as SYGVKD. The CDR3 covers 12 residues.

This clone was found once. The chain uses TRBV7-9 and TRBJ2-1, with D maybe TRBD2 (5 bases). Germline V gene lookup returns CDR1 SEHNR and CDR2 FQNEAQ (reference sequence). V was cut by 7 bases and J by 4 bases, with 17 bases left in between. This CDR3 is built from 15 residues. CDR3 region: CASTRRGNEYNEQFF. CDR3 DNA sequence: TGTGCCAGCACCCGGAGAGGGAATGAATACAATGAGCAGTTCTTC.

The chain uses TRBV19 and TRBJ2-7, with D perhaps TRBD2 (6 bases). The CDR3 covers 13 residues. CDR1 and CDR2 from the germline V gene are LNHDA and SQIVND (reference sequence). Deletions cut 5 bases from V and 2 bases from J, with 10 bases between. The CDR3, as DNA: TGTGCCAGTAGTGCGGGGCCGACCTACGAGCAGTACTTC. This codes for CASSAGPTYEQYF. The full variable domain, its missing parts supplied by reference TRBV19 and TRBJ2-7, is DGGITQSPKYLFRKEGQNVTLSCEQNLNHDAMYWYRQDPGQGLRLIYYSQIVNDFQKGDIAEGYSVSREKKESFPLTVTSAQKNPTAFYLCASSAGPTYEQYFGPGTRLTVT.

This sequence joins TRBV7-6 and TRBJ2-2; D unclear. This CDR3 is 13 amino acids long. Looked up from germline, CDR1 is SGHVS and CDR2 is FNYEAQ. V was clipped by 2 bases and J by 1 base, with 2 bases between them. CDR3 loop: CASSLKNTGELFF. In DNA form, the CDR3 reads TGTGCCAGCAGCTTAAAGAACACCGGGGAGCTGTTTTTT.

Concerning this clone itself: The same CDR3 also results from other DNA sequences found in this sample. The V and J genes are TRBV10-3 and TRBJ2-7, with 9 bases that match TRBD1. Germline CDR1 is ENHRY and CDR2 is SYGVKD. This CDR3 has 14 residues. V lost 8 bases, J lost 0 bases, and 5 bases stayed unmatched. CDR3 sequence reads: CAIGGTGSSYEQYF. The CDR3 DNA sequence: TGTGCCATCGGAGGGACAGGGAGCTCCTACGAGCAGTACTTC.

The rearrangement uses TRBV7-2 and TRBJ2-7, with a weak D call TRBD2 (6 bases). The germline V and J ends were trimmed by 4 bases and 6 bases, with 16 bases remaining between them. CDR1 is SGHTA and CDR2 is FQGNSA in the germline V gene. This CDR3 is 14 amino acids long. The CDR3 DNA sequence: TGTGCCAGCAGCTCCCCCGGGGGATCATCCGAGCAGTACTTC. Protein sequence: CASSSPGGSSEQYF.

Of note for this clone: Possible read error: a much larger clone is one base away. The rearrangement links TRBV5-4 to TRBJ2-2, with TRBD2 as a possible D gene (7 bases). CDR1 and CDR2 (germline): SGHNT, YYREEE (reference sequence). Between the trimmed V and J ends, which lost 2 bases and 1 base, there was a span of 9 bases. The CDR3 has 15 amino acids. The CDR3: CASSFGGQNTGELFF. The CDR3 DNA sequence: TGTGCCAGCAGCTTCGGGGGGCAGAACACCGGGGAGCTGTTTTTT.